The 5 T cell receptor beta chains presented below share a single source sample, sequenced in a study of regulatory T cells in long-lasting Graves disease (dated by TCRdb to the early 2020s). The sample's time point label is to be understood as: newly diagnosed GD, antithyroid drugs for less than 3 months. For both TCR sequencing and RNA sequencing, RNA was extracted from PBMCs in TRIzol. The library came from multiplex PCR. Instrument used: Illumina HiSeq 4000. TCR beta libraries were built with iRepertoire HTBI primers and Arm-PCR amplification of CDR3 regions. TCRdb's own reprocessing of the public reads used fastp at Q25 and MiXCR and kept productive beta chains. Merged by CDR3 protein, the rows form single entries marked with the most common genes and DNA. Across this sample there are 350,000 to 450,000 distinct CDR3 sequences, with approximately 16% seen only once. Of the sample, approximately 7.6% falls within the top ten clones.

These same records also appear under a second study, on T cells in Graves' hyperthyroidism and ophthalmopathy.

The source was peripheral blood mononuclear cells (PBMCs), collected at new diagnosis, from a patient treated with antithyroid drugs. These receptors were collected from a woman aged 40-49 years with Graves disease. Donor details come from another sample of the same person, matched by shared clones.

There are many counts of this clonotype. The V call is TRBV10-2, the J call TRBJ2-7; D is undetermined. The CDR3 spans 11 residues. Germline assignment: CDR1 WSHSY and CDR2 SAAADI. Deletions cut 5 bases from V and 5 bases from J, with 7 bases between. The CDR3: CASSSRNEQYF. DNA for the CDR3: TGCGCCAGCAGTTCGAGAAACGAGCAGTACTTC.

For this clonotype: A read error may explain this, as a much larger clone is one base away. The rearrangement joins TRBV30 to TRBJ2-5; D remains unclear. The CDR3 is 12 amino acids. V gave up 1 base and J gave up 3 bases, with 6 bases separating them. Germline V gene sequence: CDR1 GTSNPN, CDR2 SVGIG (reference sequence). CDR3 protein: CAWSGRKETQYF. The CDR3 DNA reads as TGTGCCTGGAGTGGCAGAAAAGAGACCCAGTACTTC.

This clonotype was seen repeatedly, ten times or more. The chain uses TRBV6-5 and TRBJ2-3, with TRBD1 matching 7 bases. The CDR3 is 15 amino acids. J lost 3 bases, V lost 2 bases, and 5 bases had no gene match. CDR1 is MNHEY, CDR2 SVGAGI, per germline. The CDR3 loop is CASSYNYRGTDTQYF. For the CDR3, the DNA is TGTGCCAGCAGTTACAACTACAGGGGAACAGATACGCAGTATTTT.

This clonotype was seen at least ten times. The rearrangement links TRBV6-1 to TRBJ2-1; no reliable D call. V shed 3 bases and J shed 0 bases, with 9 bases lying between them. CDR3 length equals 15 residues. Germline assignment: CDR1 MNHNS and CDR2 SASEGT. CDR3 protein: CASSDGGVSYNEQFF. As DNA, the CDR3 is TGTGCCAGCAGTGACGGCGGAGTCTCCTACAATGAGCAGTTCTTC.

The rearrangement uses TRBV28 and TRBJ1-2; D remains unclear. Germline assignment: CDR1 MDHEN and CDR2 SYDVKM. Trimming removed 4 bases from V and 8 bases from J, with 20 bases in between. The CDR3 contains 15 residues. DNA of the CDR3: TGTGCCAGCAGTTCCCCCCTGGCGCTCACTTGGGGCTACACCTTC. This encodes CASSSPLALTWGYTF.